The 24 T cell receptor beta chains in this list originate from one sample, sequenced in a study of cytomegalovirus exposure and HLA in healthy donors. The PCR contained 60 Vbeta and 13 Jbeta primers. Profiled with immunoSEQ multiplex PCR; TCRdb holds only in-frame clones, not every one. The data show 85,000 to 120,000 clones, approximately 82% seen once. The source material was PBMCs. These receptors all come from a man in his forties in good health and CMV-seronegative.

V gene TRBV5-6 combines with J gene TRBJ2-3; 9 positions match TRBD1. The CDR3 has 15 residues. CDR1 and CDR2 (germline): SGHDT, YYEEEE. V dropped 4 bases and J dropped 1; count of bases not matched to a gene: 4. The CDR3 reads CASSANRGRTDTQYF. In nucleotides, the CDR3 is TGTGCCAGCAGCGCAAACAGGGGGCGCACAGATACGCAGTATTTT.

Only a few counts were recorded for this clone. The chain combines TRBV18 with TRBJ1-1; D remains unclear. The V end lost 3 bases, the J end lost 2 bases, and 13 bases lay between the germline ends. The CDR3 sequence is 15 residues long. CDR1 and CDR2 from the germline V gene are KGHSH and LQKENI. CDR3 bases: TGTGCCAGCTCACCCCCCGGGGTCCGCAACACTGAAGCTTTCTTT. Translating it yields CASSPPGVRNTEAFF.

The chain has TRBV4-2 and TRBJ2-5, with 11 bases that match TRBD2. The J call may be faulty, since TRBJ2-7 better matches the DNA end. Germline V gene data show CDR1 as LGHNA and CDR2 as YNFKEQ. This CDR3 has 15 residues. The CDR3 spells CASSLRLAGRNEQYF. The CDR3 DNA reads TGTGCCAGCAGCCTAAGACTAGCGGGGAGAAACGAGCAGTACTTC.

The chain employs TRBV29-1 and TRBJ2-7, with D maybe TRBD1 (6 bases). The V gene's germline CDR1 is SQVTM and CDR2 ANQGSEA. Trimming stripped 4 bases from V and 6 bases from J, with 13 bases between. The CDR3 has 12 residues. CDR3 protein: CSVGGGEVEQYF. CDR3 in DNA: TGCAGCGTTGGAGGGGGTGAAGTCGAGCAGTACTTC.

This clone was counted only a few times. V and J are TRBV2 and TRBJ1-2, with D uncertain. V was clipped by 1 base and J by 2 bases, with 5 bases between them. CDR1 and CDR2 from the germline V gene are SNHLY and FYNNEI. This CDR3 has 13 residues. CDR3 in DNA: TGTGCCAGCAGTGAAGGGGCCAACTATGGCTACACCTTC. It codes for CASSEGANYGYTF.

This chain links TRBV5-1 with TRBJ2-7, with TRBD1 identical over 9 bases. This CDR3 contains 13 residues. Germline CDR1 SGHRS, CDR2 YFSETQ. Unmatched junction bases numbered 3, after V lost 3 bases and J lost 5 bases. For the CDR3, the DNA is TGCGCCAGCAGCTGGGACAGGGTTGACGAGCAGTACTTC. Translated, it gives CASSWDRVDEQYF.

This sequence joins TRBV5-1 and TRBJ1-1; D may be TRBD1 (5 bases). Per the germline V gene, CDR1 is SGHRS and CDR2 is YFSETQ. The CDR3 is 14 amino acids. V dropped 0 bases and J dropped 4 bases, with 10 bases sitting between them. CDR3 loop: CASSLGQGSTEAFF. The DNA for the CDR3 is TGCGCCAGCAGCTTGGGGCAGGGAAGCACTGAAGCTTTCTTT.

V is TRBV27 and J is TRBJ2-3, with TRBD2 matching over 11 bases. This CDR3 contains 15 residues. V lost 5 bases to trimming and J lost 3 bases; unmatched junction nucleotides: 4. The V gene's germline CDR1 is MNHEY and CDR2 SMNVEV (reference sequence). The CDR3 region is CASSRGTSGTDTQYF. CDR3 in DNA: TGTGCCAGCAGTCGCGGGACTAGCGGTACAGATACGCAGTATTTT.

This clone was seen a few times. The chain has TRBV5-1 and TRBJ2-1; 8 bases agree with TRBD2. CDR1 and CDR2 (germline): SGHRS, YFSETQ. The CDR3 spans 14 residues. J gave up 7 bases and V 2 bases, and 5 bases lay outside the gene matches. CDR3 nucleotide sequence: TGCGCCAGCAGCTTTGATAGCGGGGCAAATGAGCAGTTCTTC. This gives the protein CASSFDSGANEQFF.

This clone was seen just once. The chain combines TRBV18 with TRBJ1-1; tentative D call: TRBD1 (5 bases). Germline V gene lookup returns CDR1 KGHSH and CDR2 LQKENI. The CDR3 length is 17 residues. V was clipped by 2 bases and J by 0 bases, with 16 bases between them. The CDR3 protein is CASSPGQDAAMNTEAFF. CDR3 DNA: TGTGCCAGCTCACCAGGACAAGACGCCGCGATGAACACTGAAGCTTTCTTT.

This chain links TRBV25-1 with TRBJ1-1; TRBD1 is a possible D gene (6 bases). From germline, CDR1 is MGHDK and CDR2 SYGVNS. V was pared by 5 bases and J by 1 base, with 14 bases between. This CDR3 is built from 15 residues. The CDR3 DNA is TGTGCCAGCAGTAACACAGGGAGAAGGAACACTGAAGCTTTCTTT. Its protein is CASSNTGRRNTEAFF.

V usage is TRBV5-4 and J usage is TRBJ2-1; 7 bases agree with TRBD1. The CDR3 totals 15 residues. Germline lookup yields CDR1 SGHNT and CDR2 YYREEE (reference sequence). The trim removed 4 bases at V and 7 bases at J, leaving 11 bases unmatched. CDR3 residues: CASSLGRQGGNEQFF. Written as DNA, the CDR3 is TGTGCCAGCAGCCTGGGGAGACAGGGTGGGAATGAGCAGTTCTTC.

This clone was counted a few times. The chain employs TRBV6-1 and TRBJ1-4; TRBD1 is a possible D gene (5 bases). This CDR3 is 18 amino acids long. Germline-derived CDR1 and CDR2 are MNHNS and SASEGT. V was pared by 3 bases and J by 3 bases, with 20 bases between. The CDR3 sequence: CASSDHSGGVWANEKLFF. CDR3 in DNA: TGTGCCAGCAGTGACCACTCGGGGGGGGTTTGGGCTAATGAAAAACTGTTTTTT.

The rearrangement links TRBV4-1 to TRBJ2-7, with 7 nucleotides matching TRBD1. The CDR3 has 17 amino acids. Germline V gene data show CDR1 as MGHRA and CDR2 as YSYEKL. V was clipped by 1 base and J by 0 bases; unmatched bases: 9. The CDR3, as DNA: TGCGCCAGCAGCCAAGGAAGTCTGTGGGACAGCTCCTACGAGCAGTACTTC. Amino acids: CASSQGSLWDSSYEQYF.

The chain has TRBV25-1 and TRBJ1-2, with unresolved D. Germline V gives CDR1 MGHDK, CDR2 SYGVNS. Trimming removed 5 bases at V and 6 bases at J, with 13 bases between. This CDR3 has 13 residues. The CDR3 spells CASSWFYSHGYTF. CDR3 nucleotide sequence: TGTGCCAGCAGTTGGTTTTATAGTCATGGCTACACCTTC.

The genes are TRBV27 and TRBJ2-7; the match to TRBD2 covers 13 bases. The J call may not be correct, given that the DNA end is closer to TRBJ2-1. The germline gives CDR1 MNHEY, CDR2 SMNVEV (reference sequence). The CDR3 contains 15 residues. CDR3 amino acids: CASSLWTSGGNEQFF. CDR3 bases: TGTGCCAGCAGTTTATGGACTAGCGGGGGAAATGAGCAGTTCTTC.

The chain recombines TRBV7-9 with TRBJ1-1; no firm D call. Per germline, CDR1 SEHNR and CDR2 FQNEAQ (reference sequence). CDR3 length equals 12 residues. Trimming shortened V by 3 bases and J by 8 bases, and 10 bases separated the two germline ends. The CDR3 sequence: CASSLGLAEAFF. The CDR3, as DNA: TGTGCCAGCAGCTTGGGCCTGGCCGAAGCTTTCTTT.

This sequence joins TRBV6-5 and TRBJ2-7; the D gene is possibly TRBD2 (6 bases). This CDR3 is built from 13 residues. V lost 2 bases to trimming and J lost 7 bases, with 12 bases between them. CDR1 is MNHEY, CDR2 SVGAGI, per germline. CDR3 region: CASSYGRGVEQYF. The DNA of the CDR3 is TGTGCCAGCAGTTACGGGCGGGGAGTTGAGCAGTACTTC.

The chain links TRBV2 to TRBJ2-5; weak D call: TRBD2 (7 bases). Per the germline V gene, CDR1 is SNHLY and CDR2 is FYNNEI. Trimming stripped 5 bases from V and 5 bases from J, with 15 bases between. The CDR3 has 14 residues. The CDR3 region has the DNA TGTGCCAGCAGTTTGGGGGGGGCGGCGGAGACCCAGTACTTC. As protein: CASSLGGAAETQYF. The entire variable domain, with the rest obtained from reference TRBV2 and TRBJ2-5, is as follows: EPEVTQTPSHQVTQMGQEVILRCVPISNHLYFYWYRQILGQKVEFLVSFYNNEISEKSEIFDDQFSVERPDGSNFTLKIRSTKLEDSAMYFCASSLGGAAETQYFGPGTRLLVL.

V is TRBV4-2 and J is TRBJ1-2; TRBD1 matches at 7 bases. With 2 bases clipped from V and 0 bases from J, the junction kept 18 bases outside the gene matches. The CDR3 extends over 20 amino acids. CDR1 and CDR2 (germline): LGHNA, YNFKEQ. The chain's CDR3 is CASSQLVTGQPKTANYGYTF. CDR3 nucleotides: TGTGCCAGCAGCCAATTGGTAACGGGACAGCCCAAAACAGCTAACTATGGCTACACCTTC.

CDR3: CASSYSSVNTEAFF. In DNA form, the CDR3 reads TGTGCCAGCAGTTACTCGTCGGTGAACACTGAAGCTTTCTTT. The chain carries TRBV6-6 and TRBJ1-1, with D uncertain. Trimming cost V 0 bases and J 0 bases, with 5 bases left between them. Germline lookup yields CDR1 MNHNY and CDR2 SVGAGI (reference sequence). This CDR3 has 14 residues.

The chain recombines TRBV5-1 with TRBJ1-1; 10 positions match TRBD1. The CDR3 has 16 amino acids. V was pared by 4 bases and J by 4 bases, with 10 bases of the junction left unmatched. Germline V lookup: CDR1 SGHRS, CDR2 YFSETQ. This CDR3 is CASSALPGQGTTEAFF. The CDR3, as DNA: TGCGCCAGCAGCGCCCTGCCGGGACAGGGGACCACTGAAGCTTTCTTT.

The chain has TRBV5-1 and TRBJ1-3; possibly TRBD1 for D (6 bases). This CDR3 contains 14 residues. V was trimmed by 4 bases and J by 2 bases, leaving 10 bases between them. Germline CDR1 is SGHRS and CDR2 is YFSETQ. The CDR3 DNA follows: TGCGCCAGCAGCACTGGACAGACTGGAAACACCATATATTTT. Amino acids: CASSTGQTGNTIYF. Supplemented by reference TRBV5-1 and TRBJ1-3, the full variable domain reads KAGVTQTPRYLIKTRGQQVTLSCSPISGHRSVSWYQQTPGQGLQFLFEYFSETQRNKGNFPGRFSGRQFSNSRSEMNVSTLELGDSALYLCASSTGQTGNTIYFGEGSWLTVV.

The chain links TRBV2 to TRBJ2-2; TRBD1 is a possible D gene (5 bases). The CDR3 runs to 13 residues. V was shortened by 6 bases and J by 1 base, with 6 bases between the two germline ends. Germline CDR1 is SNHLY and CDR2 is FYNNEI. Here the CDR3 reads CASRGRNTGELFF. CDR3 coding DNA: TGTGCCAGCAGGGGGCGGAACACCGGGGAGCTGTTTTTT.